This is a list of T cell receptor beta chains from one sample in a study of shared clonotypes between healthy human individuals. Here immunoSEQ multiplex PCR was the method, and the copy in TCRdb shows in-frame clones only, minus some. The sample includes fewer than 2.5 million clones, over 85% of them seen just once. Sequences were obtained from naive CD4+ T cells from PBMCs. These receptor sequences come from a man between 18 and 29 years old in good health. Some clones in this sample may be carry-over from other donors' samples. Both conserved end residues are part of each CDR3. A D gene is named only where the DNA matches it firmly. Clone size is shown for a subset of rows, as once, few, many or a class of expanded clone.

TRBJ1-3 | NA | TRBV5-1 | NA | TGCGCCAGCAGCCCCCAGGTGGAGAGCTCTGGAAACACCATATATTTT | CASSPQVESSGNTIYF
TRBJ2-1 | NA | TRBV5-4 | TRBD2 | TGTGCCAGCAGCTTGGTTGGCGGGAGTACTAAAAATGAGCAGTTCTTC | CASSLVGGSTKNEQFF
TRBJ1-1 | NA | TRBV28 | NA | TGTGCCAGCATCCCTTCCAAACAGGGACGGACTGAAGCTTTCTTT | CASIPSKQGRTEAFF
TRBJ2-2 | NA | TRBV5-1 | TRBD1 | TGCGCCAGCAGCGCGGACAGGGGGCTGGTCACCGGGGAGCTGTTTTTT | CASSADRGLVTGELFF
TRBJ2-5 | NA | TRBV5-1 | TRBD1 | TGCGCCAGCAGCTTGGATCCAGGGGGCTGGGAGACCCAGTACTTC | CASSLDPGGWETQYF
TRBJ1-2 | NA | TRBV27 | TRBD1 | TGTGCCAGCAGTTTAGGTCCAGGGGGCAGCTATGGCTACACCTTC | CASSLGPGGSYGYTF
TRBJ2-1 | once | TRBV4-2 | TRBD2 | TGTGCCAGCAGCGAAAAACTAGCGGGAGTTCCTCATGAGCAGTTCTTC | CASSEKLAGVPHEQFF
TRBJ1-2 | once | TRBV10-3 | NA | TGTGCCATCAATGGGAGGACACTGGGTAGTTTTGATGGCTACACCTTC | CAINGRTLGSFDGYTF
TRBJ2-1 | NA | TRBV15 | TRBD2 | TGTGCCACCAGCAGAGATCGACTAGCGGGGGACAATGAGCAGTTCTTC | CATSRDRLAGDNEQFF
TRBJ2-7 | NA | TRBV28 | NA | TGTGCCAGCAGAGCATATGGGGGGGACACCTCCTACGAGCAGTACTTC | CASRAYGGDTSYEQYF
TRBJ2-3 | NA | TRBV18 | TRBD2 | TGTGCCAGCTCACCAGTCAGCGGGAGTACAGATACGCAGTATTTT | CASSPVSGSTDTQYF
TRBJ1-5 | NA | TRBV27 | NA | TGTGCCAGCAGTGATCAACCGGGCCTAAATCAGCCCCAGCATTTT | CASSDQPGLNQPQHF
TRBJ1-2 | NA | TRBV28 | NA | TGTGCCAGCAGTTTATCCAGCGCCAGCAGTGGCTACACCTTC | CASSLSSASSGYTF
TRBJ2-3 | NA | TRBV5-1 | TRBD1 | TGCGCCAGCAGCTGGGGACAGGGGGCTGACACAGATACGCAGTATTTT | CASSWGQGADTDTQYF
TRBJ2-5 | once | TRBV28 | NA | TGTGCCAGCAGCCCCTCCGGCGGTACCCAAGAGACCCAGTACTTC | CASSPSGGTQETQYF
TRBJ2-1 | NA | TRBV11-1 | NA | TGTGCCAGCAGCTTCCGCAGGGGCTCCTACAATGAGCAGTTCTTC | CASSFRRGSYNEQFF
TRBJ1-5 | NA | TRBV28 | NA | TGTGCCAACCGAACAGGGATTAATGAGTCTCAGCCCCAGCATTTT | CANRTGINESQPQHF
TRBJ1-2 | NA | TRBV2 | TRBD1 | TGTGCCAGCACCTCGGGAGGGACAGGGAACTATGGCTACACCTTC | CASTSGGTGNYGYTF
TRBJ2-7 | NA | TRBV5-1 | TRBD1 | TGCGCCAGCAGCCCAAAAGACAGGGCGACCTACGAGCAGTACTTC | CASSPKDRATYEQYF
TRBJ2-7 | NA | TRBV27 | TRBD2 | TGTGCCAGCAGGCTTTCGGGGGGGCTCTACGAGCAGTACTTC | CASRLSGGLYEQYF
TRBJ2-1 | NA | TRBV7-3 | TRBD2 | TGTGCCAGCAGCTTAAGCCCATCTAGCGGCTCCTACAATGAGCAGTTCTTC | CASSLSPSSGSYNEQFF
TRBJ2-2 | NA | TRBV5-1 | TRBD2 | TGCGCCAGCAGCAGCGGGACTTGGGCCACCGGGGAGCTGTTTTTT | CASSSGTWATGELFF
TRBJ2-7 | NA | TRBV6-5 | NA | TGTGCCAGCACCCTACGCTCGGTGGGCGGGTACGAGCAGTACTTC | CASTLRSVGGYEQYF
TRBJ2-3 | once | TRBV12-5 | TRBD2 | TGTGCTAGTAGCGGGAGAAGTTCAGATACGCAGTATTTT | CASSGRSSDTQYF
TRBJ2-7 | once | TRBV2 | TRBD1 | TGTGCCAGCAGTGAACAGGGGGCCGCCTACGAGCAGTACTTC | CASSEQGAAYEQYF
TRBJ1-1 | NA | TRBV5-1 | NA | TGCGCCAGCAGCTTAACAGGGATCCAGAACACTGAAGCTTTCTTT | CASSLTGIQNTEAFF
TRBJ2-1 | NA | TRBV9 | NA | TGTGCCAGCAGCGTAGGCAGAGATTCCTACAATGAGCAGTTCTTC | CASSVGRDSYNEQFF
TRBJ2-7 | NA | TRBV28 | NA | TGTGCCAGCAGTCTTCGGGGCTACGAGCAGTACTTC | CASSLRGYEQYF
TRBJ2-7 | NA | TRBV7-3 | NA | TGTGCCAGCAGCGAGGCAACCTCCTACGAGCAGTACTTC | CASSEATSYEQYF
TRBJ2-6 | NA | TRBV5-1 | NA | TGCGCCAGCAGGCAGGGCGCTACCGGGGCCAACGTCCTGACTTTC | CASRQGATGANVLTF
TRBJ2-7 | NA | TRBV5-4 | TRBD2 | TGTGCCAGCAGCCCGCGGGGGGGTCACTACGAGCAGTACTTC | CASSPRGGHYEQYF
TRBJ2-4 | NA | TRBV28 | NA | TGTGCCAGCAGTTTCAGCCAGCGTTTTGACATTCAGTACTTC | CASSFSQRFDIQYF
TRBJ2-7 | NA | TRBV13 | NA | TGTGCCAGCAGCTTAGGAATGGTTAGGTCCTTCTACGAGCAGTACTTC | CASSLGMVRSFYEQYF
TRBJ2-6 | NA | TRBV7-9 | TRBD1 | TGTGCCAGCAGCTTAGCGAGTGGGACAGGGACTGGGGCCAACGTCCTGACTTTC | CASSLASGTGTGANVLTF
TRBJ1-1 | once | TRBV5-4 | TRBD1 | TGTGCCAGCAGCTTAGGGACAGGATTTTTCACTGAAGCTTTCTTT | CASSLGTGFFTEAFF
TRBJ2-3 | NA | TRBV6-4 | TRBD2 | TGTGCCAGCAGTGTGGGACTAGCCGTCACAGATACGCAGTATTTT | CASSVGLAVTDTQYF
TRBJ2-7 | NA | TRBV7-9 | TRBD1 | TGTGCCAGCAGCCGTTCGGGACAGACTTACGAGCAGTACTTC | CASSRSGQTYEQYF
TRBJ1-2 | NA | TRBV5-8 | NA | TGTGCCAGCAGCCTCGGGACTGTCAAGAACTATGGCTACACCTTC | CASSLGTVKNYGYTF
TRBJ2-3 | NA | TRBV6-1 | TRBD2 | TGTGCCAGCAGTGATCATAGCGGGGGGGTAGATACGCAGTATTTT | CASSDHSGGVDTQYF
TRBJ1-2 | NA | TRBV28 | NA | TGTGCCAGTTTAAAGGGGATCGGCTACACCTTC | CASLKGIGYTF
TRBJ2-2 | NA | TRBV7-2 | NA | TGTGCCAGCAGCCGGAGGGCCGGGGAGCTGTTTTTT | CASSRRAGELFF
TRBJ1-2 | NA | TRBV28 | NA | TGTGCCAGCAGTTTAACGGGGGCGGGCTACACCTTC | CASSLTGAGYTF
TRBJ2-7 | NA | TRBV6-1 | NA | TGTGCCAGCAGCTCCCAAGGTTACGAGCAGTACTTC | CASSSQGYEQYF